The rows below give T cell receptor beta chains drawn from one sample of a study of T cells after posttransplantation cyclophosphamide. Sequencing was performed with immunoSEQ multiplex PCR; in TCRdb, only in-frame clones are kept and a portion is missing. The repertoire consists of over 4,000 clones, with approximately 75% occurring once and the leading ten covering around a third. Sequenced here: PBMCs, sampled after allogeneic stem cell transplant with posttransplant cyclophosphamide. The receptors derive from a male patient aged 60-69 years who received an allogeneic stem cell transplant from an unrelated donor, was CMV-positive, and had no GVHD. Some T cells may trace back to the graft donor. Both conserved end residues are part of each CDR3. D genes are given only for firm matches. A row's size may be missing; if present it is once, few, many or a size class.

>TRBV6-1|few|TRBD1|TRBJ1-5
TGTGCCAGCAGTGGATTGGACAGGCGACTCAATCAGCCCCAGCATTTT
CASSGLDRRLNQPQHF
>TRBV28|-|-|TRBJ2-2
TGTGCCAGCAGTTTATTACTTAACACCGGGGAGCTGTTTTTT
CASSLLLNTGELFF
>TRBV5-5|-|-|TRBJ1-2
TGTGCCAGCAGCTTTGAAGGAGGCAGGCGAGACTTACGTCTCTATGGCTACACCTTC
CASSFEGGRRDLRLYGYTF
>TRBV28|-|TRBD2|TRBJ2-4
TGTGCCAGCAGTGAAGACCGACTAGCGGGAGGGCCTGAGGGAAACATTCAGTACTTC
CASSEDRLAGGPEGNIQYF
>TRBV15|-|TRBD1|TRBJ1-4
TGTGCCACCAGCAGAGGGACCGGGACAGGGAATGAAAAACTGTTTTTT
CATSRGTGTGNEKLFF
>TRBV6-6|-|TRBD2|TRBJ2-1
TGTGCCAGCAGTACCTCTAGCGGGGGCCGGTACAATGAGCAGTTCTTC
CASSTSSGGRYNEQFF
>TRBV7-9|-|TRBD2|TRBJ2-3
TGTGCCAGCAGTCCAGGACTAGCGGGGGCCCGCACAGATACGCAGTATTTT
CASSPGLAGARTDTQYF
>TRBV28|-|-|TRBJ1-2
TGTGCCAGCAGTGCCGACAGGTCACTACCCTATGGCTACACCTTC
CASSADRSLPYGYTF
>TRBV2|-|-|TRBJ1-5
TGTGCCAGCAGTGAAAGGGGTCCCCATCAGCCCCAGCATTTT
CASSERGPHQPQHF
>TRBV28|-|-|TRBJ1-6
TGTGCCAGCAGTGCGGGGTCCCTGGGGAATTCACCCCTCCACTTT
CASSAGSLGNSPLHF
>TRBV2|-|-|TRBJ2-2
TGTGCCAGCAGTGAGGTCCCGGGAACGAACACCGGGGAGCTGTTTTTT
CASSEVPGTNTGELFF
>TRBV2|once|TRBD2|TRBJ2-5
TGTGCCAGCAGTCTAGCGGGTGGGGTGAAGACCCAGTACTTC
CASSLAGGVKTQYF
>TRBV21-1|-|-|TRBJ2-7
TGTGCCAGCAGCAAAGTACCCCCTAGTTTCCGTTACGAGCAGTACTTC
CASSKVPPSFRYEQYF
>TRBV6-5|-|-|TRBJ2-4
TGTGCCAGCAGTGGCAGGAATAGCGGCAAAAACATTCAGTACTTC
CASSGRNSGKNIQYF
>TRBV11-3|-|-|TRBJ1-6
TGTGCCAGCAGCTTGGAGAGTAATTCACCCCTCCACTTT
CASSLESNSPLHF
>TRBV28|-|-|TRBJ2-4
TGTGCCAGCGGGTCCCAAGGGGATACGTACTTC
CASGSQGDTYF
>TRBV6-1|few|-|TRBJ1-5
TGTGCCAGCAGTGACCGGGAGATATCACGCCCCCAGCATTTT
CASSDREISRPQHF
>TRBV7-9|-|TRBD2|TRBJ2-1
TGTGCCAGCAGCTCACTAGCGGGAGGGATCAATGAGCAGTTCTTC
CASSSLAGGINEQFF
>TRBV5-1|-|TRBD2|TRBJ2-3
TGCGCCAGCAGCTCAGGAGGACTAGGTGTTGATACGCAGTATTTT
CASSSGGLGVDTQYF
>TRBV29-1|-|TRBD2|TRBJ2-7
TGCAGCGTTGAAGATCTGGGACTAGTGGGCTTC
CSVEDLGLVGF
>TRBV7-2|medium-sized|-|TRBJ2-7
TGTGCCAGCAACTTGGTAGGGCAGGGGTACGAGCAGTACTTC
CASNLVGQGYEQYF
>TRBV5-1|-|-|TRBJ2-2
TGCGCCAGCAGCTCAACTGCCGGGACACGGGTGGTGCAGGAGCTGTTTTTT
CASSSTAGTRVVQELFF
>TRBV27|-|-|TRBJ2-5
TGTGCCAGCAGTTTTAGGGGGGGGCAAGAGACCCAGTACTTC
CASSFRGGQETQYF
>TRBV30|-|TRBD1|TRBJ1-1
TGTGCCTGGAGCGCGTTATCAGGGCAGGGGGCCCCCATAAACACTGAAGCTTTCTTT
CAWSALSGQGAPINTEAFF
>TRBV5-1|-|-|TRBJ2-2
TGCGCCAGCAGCTCCACGGGACTCACGGGGGCCGGGGAGCTGTTTTTT
CASSSTGLTGAGELFF
>TRBV7-2|-|-|TRBJ2-7
TGTGCCAGCAGCTTAGGTGGCAACGCCTACGAGCAGTACTTC
CASSLGGNAYEQYF
>TRBV30|-|TRBD2|TRBJ2-2
TGTGCCTGGAGTGTCCCGGGACTAGCATTCACCGGGGAGCTGTTTTTT
CAWSVPGLAFTGELFF
>TRBV2|-|TRBD1|TRBJ1-4
TGTGCCAGCAGTGCCCACAGGGGGGAAGTTGAAAAACTGTTTTTT
CASSAHRGEVEKLFF
>TRBV7-8|-|-|TRBJ2-7
TGTGCCAGCAGCTTAGGGCGGGCCTCCTACGAGCAGTACTTC
CASSLGRASYEQYF
>TRBV27|few|-|TRBJ1-1
TGTGCCACCAGGGGCCCCAGGGACACTGAAGCTTTCTTT
CATRGPRDTEAFF
>TRBV6-6|-|TRBD1|TRBJ1-2
TGTGCCAGCAGGTTACAGGGGTTTGGTGGCTACACCTTC
CASRLQGFGGYTF
>TRBV6-1|few|-|TRBJ2-7
TGTGCCAGCGGGCCCACCTCGGCCGACGAGCAGTACTTC
CASGPTSADEQYF
>TRBV29-1|-|-|TRBJ2-1
TGCAGCGTTCTTCTTCCTCTAGGGGGTGACCTACAGTTCTTC
CSVLLPLGGDLQFF
>TRBV30|-|-|TRBJ2-1
TGTGCCTGGAGTGGGGACTTGCGGGGTGAGCAGTTCTTC
CAWSGDLRGEQFF
>TRBV7-2|-|TRBD2|TRBJ2-7
TGTGCCAGTAGAGCTAGCGGGAGCGAAAGGGGGTACTTC
CASRASGSERGYF
>TRBV5-1|-|-|TRBJ2-3
TGCGCCAGCAGCTTGGGACGGGGCGGGGGCGTGGATACGCAGTATTTT
CASSLGRGGGVDTQYF
>TRBV6-1|few|-|TRBJ1-5
TGTGCCAGCAGTCTAATGTGGAGCGGCAATCAGCCCCAGCATTTT
CASSLMWSGNQPQHF
>TRBV5-1|-|TRBD1|TRBJ2-3
TGCGCCAGCAGCGTCGGGACAGGGCAGGGGACAGATACGCAGTATTTT
CASSVGTGQGTDTQYF
>TRBV2|-|TRBD1|TRBJ2-7
TGTGCCAGCAGTAGGGGACAGGTCTACGAGCAGTACTTC
CASSRGQVYEQYF
>TRBV11-2|-|-|TRBJ1-6
TGTGCCAGCAGCTTTACCAGGGATTCACCCCTCCACTTT
CASSFTRDSPLHF
>TRBV28|-|TRBD1|TRBJ1-1
TGTGCCAGCCGAATGACAGGGGGCGTCACTGAAGCTTTCTTT
CASRMTGGVTEAFF
>TRBV7-2|-|-|TRBJ2-7
TGTGCCAGCAGCTTTACTAGCTACGAGCAGTACTTC
CASSFTSYEQYF
>TRBV7-9|-|TRBD1|TRBJ1-6
TGTGCCAGCAGCCCAGGGGGCTCCTATAATTCACCCCTCCACTTT
CASSPGGSYNSPLHF
>TRBV7-2|-|TRBD2|TRBJ2-7
TGTGCCAGCAGTCCGGGACTAGCGTCCTACGAGCAGTACTTC
CASSPGLASYEQYF
>TRBV12-5|few|-|TRBJ2-3
TGTGCTAGTGGTTTTTCCGGGGGCACAGATACGCAGTATTTT
CASGFSGGTDTQYF
>TRBV11-2|-|TRBD1|TRBJ1-4
TGTGCCAGCAGCCGCATAGGACAGGGTGAAAAACTGTTTTTT
CASSRIGQGEKLFF
>TRBV5-8|-|TRBD1|TRBJ2-1
TGTGCCAGCTCCAAGCGGACGGGACAGGGGAGTTTAGGGCAGTTCTTC
CASSKRTGQGSLGQFF
>TRBV5-5|-|-|TRBJ1-6
TGTGCCAGCAGCTTGGAGGGGCGGGGTAATTCACCCCTCCACTTT
CASSLEGRGNSPLHF
>TRBV11-2|-|-|TRBJ1-1
TGTGCCAGCAGCTTAGGAGACAGGCCACGATCGAGCACTGAAGCTTTCTTT
CASSLGDRPRSSTEAFF
>TRBV6-4|large|-|TRBJ2-5
TGTGCCAGCAGTGTGGACCTGCGGGGGACCCAGTACTTC
CASSVDLRGTQYF
>TRBV5-1|-|TRBD1|TRBJ2-5
TGCGCCAGCAGCTTCCGGGACAGGGTACAAGAGACCCAGTACTTC
CASSFRDRVQETQYF
>TRBV6-1|-|-|TRBJ2-7
TGTGCCAGCAGAGTCAGGGACAACAATCACGAGCAGTACTTC
CASRVRDNNHEQYF
>TRBV6-1|few|TRBD2|TRBJ2-1
TGTGCCAGCAGTTCCGTAGCGGGGTGGAATGAGCAGTTCTTC
CASSSVAGWNEQFF
>TRBV14|-|-|TRBJ1-6
TGTGCCAGCAGTCGGGACATCGATAATTCACCCCTCCACTTT
CASSRDIDNSPLHF
>TRBV27|few|TRBD1|TRBJ2-1
TGTGCCAGCAGAGATCTCGGACAGGGGGCATTTTCGGACAATGAGCAGTTCTTC
CASRDLGQGAFSDNEQFF